This T cell receptor (beta chain) was documented in a study of cytomegalovirus exposure and HLA in healthy donors. Across the study: In a later analysis, it was reported that the roughly 120 validation repertoires had been produced on the same platform as the 550 to 850 repertoires belonging to the first cohort.

Trimming took 4 bases from V and 2 from J, leaving 12 bases between them. Germline loops: CDR1 SEHNR, CDR2 FQNEAQ (reference sequence). The CDR3 sequence is 15 residues long. The assay was immunoSEQ multiplex PCR, and TCRdb's table has in-frame clones only and misses some. The data show some 170,000 clones, approximately 90% seen once. The genes are TRBV7-9 and TRBJ1-3; D gene unclear. The sample comprised PBMCs. The sequence came from a woman between 25 and 40 years old in good health and CMV-seronegative. CDR3 loop: CASSSPVDTGNTIYF. Here the CDR3 DNA reads TGTGCCAGCAGCTCACCAGTAGACACTGGAAACACCATATATTTT.